Here is one T cell receptor (beta chain) with its context. Its specificity is not known. This sample is part of a study of T cells in Graves' hyperthyroidism and ophthalmopathy. Study findings and constraints: Model predictions of ophthalmopathy came a median 6.5 months before onset. A model using 13 V-J features told ophthalmopathy apart from stable hyperthyroidism.

The source material, RNA transcripts, was used to amplify TCR beta CDR3 regions. First-round RT-PCR of the TCR CDR3 relied on the HTBI primer set. TCRdb re-derived calls from the multiplex PCR reads in MiXCR, one entry per CDR3 protein. The data show approximately 530,000 distinct CDR3 sequences, approximately 15% seen once. Uncontrolled infections, other autoimmune diseases, pregnancy or lactation led to exclusion of patients. Specimen: blood. This receptor was identified in a woman in her late teens or twenties with Graves' hyperthyroidism.

The DNA for the CDR3 is TGTGCCAGCAGCCAAGCGAAAAACACTGAAGCTTTCTTT. As protein: CASSQAKNTEAFF. The chain employs TRBV3-1 and TRBJ1-1; D uncertain. V was clipped by 1 base and J by 2 bases, with 5 bases between them. This CDR3 spans 13 amino acids. In germline, CDR1 is LGHDT, CDR2 YNNKEL (reference sequence).